This entry describes one T cell receptor (beta chain). The CDR3 runs to 16 residues. Looked up from germline, CDR1 is SEHNR and CDR2 is FQNEAQ (reference sequence). Trimming pared 4 bases from V and 2 bases from J, leaving 17 bases between. As handled by the study authors: There were no quality scores in the junction-only immunoSEQ sequences, so filtering differed. Some clones are missing from TCRdb's copy, which holds only in-frame ones; the method was immunoSEQ multiplex PCR. V, J and clone size derive from that table, while D and trimming were established from the DNA sequence. Of a few million clones in the sample, 85% to 95% were seen once. The data stem from a study of shared clonotypes between healthy human individuals.

Sequencing used naive CD4+ T cells from PBMCs. The subset here: CD45RA+ positively selected. The TCR comes from a man aged 18-30 years in good health. Some clones in this sample may be carry-over from other donors' samples. The chain is built from TRBV7-9 and TRBJ2-5, with D possibly being TRBD2 (6 bases). The CDR3 nucleotides read TGTGCCAGCAGCTCTTTTTTGGGTAGCGGACAAGAGACCCAGTACTTC. Protein: CASSSFLGSGQETQYF.